Given below is one T cell receptor beta chain in context. The data originate from a study of monozygotic twins with inflammatory bowel disease. The CDR3 has 15 residues. Germline V gene lookup returns CDR1 MNHNS and CDR2 SASEGT. Reprocessing the 5' RACE reads, TCRdb reports a single entry for every CDR3 protein and omits DNA. The listing records 200,000 to 250,000 distinct CDR3 sequences. This chain joins TRBV6-1 and TRBJ1-2; there is no DNA to check the TCRdb D call of TRBD1. This TCR came from a human donor with ulcerative colitis or Crohn's disease, or a healthy co-twin of an affected twin (not recorded which). Input material: blood. CDR3: CASTENAGTVYGYTF.